The 11 T cell receptor beta chains below all came from one sample that was sequenced in a study of cytomegalovirus exposure and HLA in healthy donors. It was with 60 Vbeta and 13 Jbeta primers that the PCR ran. The table came from immunoSEQ multiplex PCR; TCRdb's copy has only in-frame clones and leaves some out. The table lists 35,000 to 50,000 clones. The sample was PBMCs. The receptor set was obtained from a woman in her twenties or thirties in good health and CMV-seropositive.

V and J are TRBV4-2 and TRBJ1-4; D possibly corresponds to TRBD1 (5 bases). CDR3 size: 17 residues. V lost 4 bases to trimming and J lost 0 bases, with 15 bases between them. Germline CDR1 reads LGHNA; CDR2 reads YNFKEQ. The DNA for the CDR3 is TGTGCCAGCAGCCCATCCGCGGGGGGACCAACTAATGAAAAACTGTTTTTT. Protein product: CASSPSAGGPTNEKLFF.

The chain employs TRBV7-6 and TRBJ2-5, with a tentative D call TRBD2 (7 bases). This CDR3 spans 14 amino acids. V lost 7 bases and J 5 bases, leaving 17 bases between the germline ends. The germline CDR1 and CDR2 sequences are SGHVS and FNYEAQ. The CDR3 is CASTSPGGRETQYF. CDR3 coding DNA: TGTGCCAGCACCTCCCCGGGGGGCCGGGAGACCCAGTACTTC.

The chain links TRBV15 to TRBJ2-1; 9 nucleotides agree with TRBD1. The CDR3 has 15 amino acids. Per the germline V gene, CDR1 is LNHNV and CDR2 is YYDKDF (reference sequence). The V segment lost 7 bases and the J segment 4 bases; nucleotides outside the gene matches: 8. The CDR3 reads CATMLDRGSYNEQFF. The CDR3 bases are TGTGCCACCATGCTCGACAGGGGGAGTTACAATGAGCAGTTCTTC.

This chain joins TRBV5-4 and TRBJ2-7; 13 nucleotides match TRBD2. The CDR3 length is 16 residues. Per germline, CDR1 SGHNT and CDR2 YYREEE (reference sequence). Trimming took 4 bases from V and 6 from J; bases not matched to a gene: 10. The CDR3 loop is CASSRPTSGGASEQYF. CDR3 bases: TGTGCCAGCAGCCGCCCAACTAGCGGGGGGGCCTCCGAGCAGTACTTC.

This chain connects TRBV28 to TRBJ2-7; no clear D gene. V gave up 4 bases and J gave up 0 bases, with 10 bases separating them. There are 14 residues in the CDR3. CDR1 and CDR2 (germline): MDHEN, SYDVKM. The CDR3 loop is CASSWSPSSYEQYF. DNA for the CDR3: TGTGCCAGCAGTTGGTCTCCGAGCTCCTACGAGCAGTACTTC.

This rearrangement joins TRBV5-6 to TRBJ2-7, with a possible D match to TRBD2 (5 bases). In germline, CDR1 is SGHDT, CDR2 YYEEEE. V was trimmed by 2 bases and J by 7 bases, leaving 10 bases between them. The CDR3 sequence is 12 residues long. The CDR3 spells CASSLMRREQYF. The CDR3 nucleotides read TGTGCCAGCAGCTTAATGAGGAGGGAGCAGTACTTC.

V is TRBV5-8 and J is TRBJ2-2, with a weak D call TRBD2 (6 bases). With 4 bases removed from V and 1 base from J, the gap between germline ends came to 11 bases. Germline V gene lookup returns CDR1 SGHTS and CDR2 YDEGEE. The CDR3 runs to 15 residues. The CDR3 nucleotides read TGTGCCAGCAGCGGGGGACTCGGGAACACCGGGGAGCTGTTTTTT. Its translation: CASSGGLGNTGELFF.

V is TRBV30 and J is TRBJ2-7, with 10 positions matching TRBD1. Per the germline V gene, CDR1 is GTSNPN and CDR2 is SVGIG (reference sequence). The CDR3 is 14 residues long. V shed 3 bases and J 1 base; nucleotides not matched to a gene: 3. CDR3 DNA: TGTGCCTGGAGGCGACAGGGGGCTTCCTACGAGCAGTACTTC. Translation gives CAWRRQGASYEQYF.

This chain uses TRBV6-4 with TRBJ2-1; possible D gene TRBD1, 5 bases. V was clipped by 2 bases and J by 7 bases, with 6 bases between them. This CDR3 contains 12 residues. Germline CDR1 reads MRHNA; CDR2 reads SNTAGT. The CDR3 spells CASSDNRNEQFF. CDR3 nucleotide sequence: TGTGCCAGCAGTGACAACAGGAATGAGCAGTTCTTC.

This sequence joins TRBV6-5 and TRBJ2-1, with 10 bases lining up with TRBD2. Per the germline V gene, CDR1 is MNHEY and CDR2 is SVGAGI. The ends lost 2 bases at V and 4 bases at J; junction bases unmatched: 5. The CDR3 totals 16 residues. This CDR3 reads CASSYLKRGGYNEQFF. CDR3 coding DNA: TGTGCCAGCAGTTACCTGAAGCGGGGGGGATACAATGAGCAGTTCTTC.

This chain connects TRBV18 to TRBJ1-6, with a weak D call TRBD1 (6 bases). The CDR3 is 13 amino acids. Trimming took off 3 bases at V and 8 bases at J, with 8 bases between the two ends. Germline CDR1 and CDR2: KGHSH and LQKENI. The CDR3 DNA sequence: TGTGCCAGCTCACCGCGACAGGATTCACCCCTCCACTTT. This sequence encodes CASSPRQDSPLHF.